There are a few counts of the clone carrying this T cell receptor (beta chain). TCRdb passed the 5' RACE reads through MiXCR, listing each CDR3 protein once. The sample yields 510,000 or so distinct CDR3 sequences, 15% to 20% seen once. The entry originates in a study of T cells after yellow fever vaccination. The CDR3 length is 13 residues. V lost 6 bases and J lost 3; bases outside the gene matches: 5. Germline V gene sequence: CDR1 DFQATT, CDR2 SNEGSKA (reference sequence). This TCR came from a young man who received the YFV17D yellow fever vaccine. This material consisted of PBMCs, taken 15 days after the yellow fever booster vaccination. The genes are TRBV20-1 and TRBJ2-3; TRBD2 matches 8 bases. CDR3 protein: CSAPAGATDTQYF. In nucleotides, the CDR3 is TGCAGTGCCCCAGCGGGAGCGACAGATACGCAGTATTTT.